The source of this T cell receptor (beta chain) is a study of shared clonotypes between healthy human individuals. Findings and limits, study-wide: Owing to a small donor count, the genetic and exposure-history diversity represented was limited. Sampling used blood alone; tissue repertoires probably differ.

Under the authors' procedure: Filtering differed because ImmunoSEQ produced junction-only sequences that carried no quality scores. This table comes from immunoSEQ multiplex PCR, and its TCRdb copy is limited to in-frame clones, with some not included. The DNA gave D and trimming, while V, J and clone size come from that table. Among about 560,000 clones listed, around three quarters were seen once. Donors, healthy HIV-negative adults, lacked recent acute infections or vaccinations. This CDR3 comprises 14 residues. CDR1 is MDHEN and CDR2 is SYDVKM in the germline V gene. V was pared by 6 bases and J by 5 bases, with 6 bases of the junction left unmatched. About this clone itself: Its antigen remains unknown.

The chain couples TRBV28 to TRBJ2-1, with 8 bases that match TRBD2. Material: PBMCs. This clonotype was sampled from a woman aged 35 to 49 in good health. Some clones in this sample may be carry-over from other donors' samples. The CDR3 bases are TGTGCCAGCAGACCTCCCGGGAGGGACAATGAGCAGTTCTTC. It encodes CASRPPGRDNEQFF.